This is a list of T cell receptor beta chains from one sample in a study of cytomegalovirus exposure and HLA in healthy donors. Some clones are missing from TCRdb's copy, which holds only in-frame ones; the method was immunoSEQ multiplex PCR. The sample holds about 130,000 clones, roughly 70% seen once. The specimen sequenced was PBMCs. These TCRs come from a middle-aged man in good health and CMV-seropositive. CDR3s include the opening cysteine and the closing phenylalanine or tryptophan. The D gene is left open where the match is weak. Size is omitted from some rows. Given values are once, few, many or a class for expanded clones.

D gene	clone size	V gene	J gene	CDR3 protein	CDR3 DNA
TRBD2	few	TRBV6-5	TRBJ2-7	CASSWSSGGAYEQYF	TGTGCCAGCAGTTGGTCTAGCGGGGGGGCCTACGAGCAGTACTTC
TRBD1	.	TRBV28	TRBJ1-3	CASSSTGGRGNTIYF	TGTGCCAGCAGTTCAACAGGGGGCAGAGGAAACACCATATATTTT
.	.	TRBV27	TRBJ1-1	CASSLDVNTEAFF	TGTGCCAGCAGTCTAGACGTGAACACTGAAGCTTTCTTT
TRBD2	.	TRBV5-1	TRBJ2-1	CASSLASGGPNNEQFF	TGCGCCAGCAGCTTAGCTAGCGGGGGACCAAACAATGAGCAGTTCTTC
TRBD2	.	TRBV25-1	TRBJ2-3	CASSDGEGGDSTDTQYF	TGTGCCAGCAGTGATGGGGAGGGAGGGGATAGCACAGATACGCAGTATTTT
TRBD1	.	TRBV28	TRBJ1-2	CASRPPTGQLEGYTF	TGTGCCAGCAGGCCTCCTACGGGACAGCTGGAGGGCTACACCTTC
TRBD2	.	TRBV9	TRBJ2-1	CASSALGGSSYNEQFF	TGTGCCAGCAGCGCCCTAGGCGGGAGTTCCTACAATGAGCAGTTCTTC
TRBD1	.	TRBV7-8	TRBJ2-6	CASSSGQGNSGANVLTF	TGTGCCAGCAGCTCGGGACAGGGGAACTCTGGGGCCAACGTCCTGACTTTC
TRBD1	few	TRBV9	TRBJ2-5	CASSVGTGGTLQETQYF	TGTGCCAGCAGCGTAGGGACAGGGGGAACCCTCCAAGAGACCCAGTACTTC
TRBD1	few	TRBV5-6	TRBJ1-1	CASSFIDRATEAFF	TGTGCCAGCAGTTTCATCGACAGGGCCACTGAAGCTTTCTTT
TRBD2	.	TRBV5-4	TRBJ2-7	CASSQGLAPTYEQYF	TGTGCCAGCAGCCAGGGACTAGCGCCAACCTACGAGCAGTACTTC
.	.	TRBV10-3	TRBJ2-2	CAISEAKQNTGELFF	TGTGCCATCAGCGAAGCGAAGCAGAACACCGGGGAGCTGTTTTTT
.	.	TRBV19	TRBJ2-1	CASRSKEVTLDEQFF	TGTGCCAGTAGAAGTAAAGAGGTCACATTGGATGAGCAGTTCTTC
.	.	TRBV30	TRBJ1-4	CAWSVGGEKLFF	TGTGCCTGGAGTGTAGGGGGTGAAAAACTGTTTTTT
TRBD2	.	TRBV5-6	TRBJ2-7	CASSLVPQRGSYEQYF	TGTGCCAGCAGCTTGGTACCTCAGCGGGGTTCCTACGAGCAGTACTTC
.	.	TRBV12-5	TRBJ1-5	CASGLGTNFNQPQHF	TGTGCTAGTGGTTTAGGGACAAACTTCAATCAGCCCCAGCATTTT
TRBD2	.	TRBV5-4	TRBJ2-1	CASSYSAGAKGEQFF	TGTGCCAGCAGCTACTCAGCGGGGGCTAAGGGTGAGCAGTTCTTC
.	.	TRBV9	TRBJ1-5	CASSVARSTDQPQHF	TGTGCCAGCAGCGTAGCGAGATCCACGGATCAGCCCCAGCATTTT
TRBD2	few	TRBV5-1	TRBJ2-1	CASSFGRLAGGWDEQFF	TGCGCCAGCAGCTTCGGTCGACTAGCGGGAGGTTGGGATGAGCAGTTCTTC
TRBD2	.	TRBV14	TRBJ2-5	CASSRSGGATSETQYF	TGTGCCAGCAGCCGTAGCGGGGGGGCCACGTCAGAGACCCAGTACTTC
.	once	TRBV7-2	TRBJ2-7	CASSPTRGQAFYEQYF	TGTGCCAGCAGCCCCACTCGAGGGCAGGCCTTCTACGAGCAGTACTTC
.	.	TRBV23-1	TRBJ2-6	CASSQSSPGLSGANVLTF	TGCGCCAGCAGTCAATCCTCTCCAGGTCTCTCTGGGGCCAACGTCCTGACTTTC
.	.	TRBV2	TRBJ1-1	CASSEGIWNTEAFF	TGTGCCAGCAGTGAAGGTATTTGGAACACTGAAGCTTTCTTT
.	once	TRBV5-5	TRBJ2-7	CASSLLATSRSYEQYF	TGTGCCAGCAGCTTGTTAGCGACATCCCGGTCCTACGAGCAGTACTTC
.	.	TRBV5-5	TRBJ1-1	CASTIGQGSTEAFF	TGTGCCAGCACCATCGGGCAGGGGAGTACTGAAGCTTTCTTT
TRBD1	.	TRBV2	TRBJ2-7	CASSGDRVAEQYF	TGTGCCAGCAGTGGGGACAGGGTGGCCGAGCAGTACTTC
TRBD1	.	TRBV5-4	TRBJ2-3	CASSLAWGQITDTQYF	TGTGCCAGCAGCTTGGCCTGGGGACAGATCACAGATACGCAGTATTTT
.	.	TRBV6-1	TRBJ2-7	CASSVRDTSSYEQYF	TGTGCCAGCAGTGTGAGGGACACTTCTTCCTACGAGCAGTACTTC
.	.	TRBV14	TRBJ2-7	CASSQDVKSKQYF	TGTGCCAGCAGCCAAGATGTGAAATCTAAGCAGTACTTC
.	.	TRBV2	TRBJ2-7	CASRLVLANEQYF	TGTGCCAGCCGTCTTGTGCTAGCCAACGAGCAGTACTTC
.	.	TRBV4-1	TRBJ2-1	CASSQEPSSYNEQFF	TGCGCCAGCAGCCAAGAACCGAGCTCCTACAATGAGCAGTTCTTC
TRBD1	.	TRBV5-6	TRBJ1-1	CASRLYDRAEAFF	TGTGCCAGCAGATTATATGACAGGGCTGAAGCTTTCTTT
.	few	TRBV7-2	TRBJ2-2	CASTPVRDSPNTGELFF	TGTGCCAGCACCCCAGTCCGGGACTCACCGAACACCGGGGAGCTGTTTTTT
TRBD1	.	TRBV10-3	TRBJ1-1	CAARDRVDTEAFF	TGTGCCGCCCGGGACAGGGTGGACACTGAAGCTTTCTTT
.	.	TRBV5-8	TRBJ1-4	CARRSRVFNEKLFF	TGTGCCAGGAGGTCCAGGGTCTTTAATGAAAAACTGTTTTTT
TRBD1	.	TRBV19	TRBJ2-2	CASKGQGFTGELFF	TGTGCCAGTAAGGGACAGGGGTTCACCGGGGAGCTGTTTTTT
TRBD1	.	TRBV7-8	TRBJ1-5	CASSLGGTDNQPQHF	TGTGCCAGCAGCTTAGGGGGGACAGACAATCAGCCCCAGCATTTT
TRBD2	.	TRBV7-2	TRBJ2-1	CASRRLAGISNEQFF	TGTGCCAGCAGACGACTAGCGGGGATCTCAAATGAGCAGTTCTTC
.	.	TRBV2	TRBJ1-4	CASSQGTDEKLFF	TGTGCCAGCAGTCAGGGGACCGACGAAAAACTGTTTTTT
.	.	TRBV10-1	TRBJ2-1	CASSWTVAVDEQFF	TGCGCCAGCAGTTGGACAGTCGCGGTGGATGAGCAGTTCTTC